This record concerns one T cell receptor (beta chain) sequence. The CDR3 spans 12 residues. With 5 bases removed from V and 3 bases from J, the gap between germline ends came to 8 bases. Germline values: CDR1 SEHNR, CDR2 FQNEAQ (reference sequence). This sample was taken from a study of cytomegalovirus exposure and HLA in healthy donors. TCRdb's copy holds only in-frame clones and misses some; the assay was immunoSEQ multiplex PCR. Of about 130,000 clones in the sample, 89% are singletons; the top ten hold 1% to 1.4%. The sequence came from a young woman in good health and CMV-seronegative. This sequence joins TRBV7-9 and TRBJ2-7; D is perhaps TRBD2 (5 bases). What was sequenced was PBMCs. The CDR3 sequence is CASSHGVYEQYF. The CDR3 nucleotides read TGTGCCAGCAGCCACGGGGTCTACGAGCAGTACTTC.